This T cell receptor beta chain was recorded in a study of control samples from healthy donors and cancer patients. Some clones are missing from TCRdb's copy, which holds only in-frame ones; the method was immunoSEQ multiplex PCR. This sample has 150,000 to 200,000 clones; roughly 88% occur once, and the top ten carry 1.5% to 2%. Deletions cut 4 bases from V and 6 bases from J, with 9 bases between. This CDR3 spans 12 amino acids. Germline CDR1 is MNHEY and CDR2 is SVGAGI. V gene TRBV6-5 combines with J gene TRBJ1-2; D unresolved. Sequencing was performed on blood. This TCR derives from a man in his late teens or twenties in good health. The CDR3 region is CASSSGKHGYTF. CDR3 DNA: TGTGCCAGCAGTTCCGGGAAGCATGGCTACACCTTC.